This TCR beta chain originates from a study of shared T cell receptors in the human thymus. Germline V gene sequence: CDR1 LNHDA, CDR2 SQIVND (reference sequence). The junction had 13 bases not matched to a gene; V was cut back by 1 base and J by 7 bases. The CDR3 totals 17 residues. TCRdb's copy holds only in-frame clones and misses some; the assay was immunoSEQ multiplex PCR. The table includes roughly 700,000 clones, roughly 88% detected once. This sample was also put to use in a study of human thymus T cells. From that report: Infants served as donors; they were healthy and Finnish and were having corrective surgery for congenital heart defects. Thymic tissue was derived from resections collected during corrective heart surgery. The authors found apparently biased V and J gene usage in thymic and blood repertoires. Related work found strong thymic repertoire overlap between unrelated individuals.

The chain combines TRBV19 with TRBJ1-1, with 9 bases identical to TRBD1. This receptor was taken from a boy under two years old with a congenital heart defect. Sequenced material: thymocytes. This CDR3 is CASSIAPGTGIDGEAFF. The CDR3 DNA is TGTGCCAGTAGTATAGCCCCCGGGACAGGGATTGATGGTGAAGCTTTCTTT.